This note documents a single T cell receptor beta chain sequence. Its specificity is unknown. The data originate from a study of cytotoxic CD8 clonotypes in ibrutinib-treated CLL. On the study more broadly: Partial response occurred in roughly 24 patients and complete response in 2; at median roughly 74 months, 14 remained remitted and roughly twelve progressed.

Study-wide results and limits: Clonality increased at ibrutinib response, then returned toward baseline at progression. Sustained-remission and progressing patients diverged in sampling times. Public clonotypes, found uncommonly, either contracted or stayed stable on treatment.

There are 14 residues in the CDR3. J gave up 1 base and V 11 bases, and 9 bases lay outside the gene matches. Germline loops: CDR1 MDHEN, CDR2 SYDVKM. Repertoires were generated with immunoSEQ multiplex PCR, while TCRdb's copy carries only in-frame clones and drops some. The table lists 100,000 to 150,000 clones, 70% to 90% of them singletons. This TCR was sampled from a human donor with chronic lymphocytic leukemia. This sample comprised PBMCs, obtained after 24 months of ibrutinib treatment. The chain employs TRBV28 and TRBJ2-3; the match to TRBD1 covers 7 bases. The CDR3 region has the DNA TGTGCCGGTCAAAGACAGGGACGCACAGATACGCAGTATTTT. Protein product: CAGQRQGRTDTQYF.